Listed here are 27 T cell receptor beta chains from one sample, sequenced in a study of siplizumab effects on memory and regulatory T cells. Researchers cocultured the mixed lymphocyte reaction cells at 37°C for 5 to 7 days. Assay used: immunoSEQ multiplex PCR; TCRdb lists only in-frame clones, some missing. Of 2,500 to 3,500 clones listed, around 47% are singletons. These receptors' targets are unknown. The specimen sequenced was CFSE-low (dividing) CD4+ T cells sorted from an allogeneic mixed lymphocyte reaction. These receptors came from a human donor in good health; the cells came from an allogeneic mixed lymphocyte reaction.

The chain uses TRBV6-6 and TRBJ2-3, with a tentative D call TRBD2 (7 bases). V was pared by 5 bases and J by 4 bases, with 13 bases between. The CDR3 sequence is 14 residues long. Germline CDR1 and CDR2: MNHNY and SVGAGI (reference sequence). The CDR3 coding sequence is TGTGCCAGCAGTACGGGGGGCCGCTCAGATACGCAGTATTTT. This gives the protein CASSTGGRSDTQYF.

This sequence joins TRBV30 and TRBJ2-3; the match to TRBD2 covers 8 bases. J lost 2 bases, V lost 0 bases, and 4 bases had no gene match. CDR1 and CDR2 from the germline V gene are GTSNPN and SVGIG (reference sequence). The CDR3 is 15 amino acids. The CDR3: CAWSVGSGDTDTQYF. Written as DNA, the CDR3 is TGTGCCTGGAGTGTGGGTAGCGGGGACACAGATACGCAGTATTTT.

In this sample, this clone is large (0.1 to 1%). The chain uses TRBV5-6 and TRBJ2-1; possible D gene TRBD1, 6 bases. The germline CDR1 and CDR2 sequences are SGHDT and YYEEEE. CDR3 length: 15 residues. Trimming took off 5 bases at V and 5 bases at J, with 17 bases between the two ends. CDR3: CASSHRDTQNNEQFF. CDR3 sequence (DNA): TGTGCCAGCAGTCACCGGGACACCCAAAACAATGAGCAGTTCTTC.

V usage is TRBV18 and J usage is TRBJ1-2; D perhaps matches TRBD1 (5 bases). Looked up from germline, CDR1 is KGHSH and CDR2 is LQKENI. CDR3 length: 13 amino acids. V dropped 3 bases and J dropped 5 bases, with 10 bases sitting between them. The CDR3 sequence: CASSPSRVYGYTF. In DNA form, the CDR3 reads TGTGCCAGCTCACCGTCCAGGGTTTATGGCTACACCTTC.

The genes are TRBV10-3 and TRBJ2-7, with D possibly being TRBD1 or TRBD2 (7 bases each). Trimming removed 11 bases from V and 1 base from J, with 12 bases in between. Germline V gives CDR1 ENHRY, CDR2 SYGVKD. The CDR3 has 12 residues. Here the CDR3 reads CASRGGSYEQYF. The CDR3 DNA reads TGTGCCTCCAGGGGGGGTTCCTACGAGCAGTACTTC.

The chain recombines TRBV7-8 with TRBJ1-1; D is unclear. CDR1 is SGHVS, CDR2 FQNEAQ, per germline. This CDR3 has 14 residues. V was cut by 2 bases and J by 0 bases, with 7 bases left in between. The CDR3 region is CASSLRGMNTEAFF. CDR3 bases: TGTGCCAGCAGCTTACGGGGAATGAACACTGAAGCTTTCTTT.

The J gene is TRBJ2-5, the V gene TRBV18; TRBD2 is a possible D gene (6 bases). Trimming stripped 6 bases from V and 5 bases from J, with 13 bases between. The CDR3 covers 13 residues. CDR1 KGHSH and CDR2 LQKENI come from the germline V gene. CDR3 coding DNA: TGTGCCAGCTCGTCCGGGACTGTTGAGACCCAGTACTTC. This codes for CASSSGTVETQYF.

A few counts support this clone. This chain joins TRBV5-1 and TRBJ1-3; D uncertain. CDR3 size: 15 residues. The ends were cut back, 7 bases at V and 0 bases at J, with 14 bases in the middle. Germline values: CDR1 SGHRS, CDR2 YFSETQ. The CDR3 loop is CASGLSGLSGNTIYF. The CDR3 nucleotides read TGCGCCAGCGGCCTCTCGGGCCTCTCTGGAAACACCATATATTTT.

This chain uses TRBV11-3 with TRBJ2-7; 9 nucleotides line up with TRBD2. Trimming took 7 bases from V and 0 from J; bases not matched to a gene: 7. The CDR3 extends over 15 amino acids. Germline V gene lookup returns CDR1 SGHNT and CDR2 YENEEA. For the CDR3, the DNA is TGTGCCAGCACCGCGGCGGGAGGGACCTCCTACGAGCAGTACTTC. Residues: CASTAAGGTSYEQYF.

The chain has TRBV27 and TRBJ1-2; 7 bases match TRBD1. This CDR3 has 17 residues. The V gene's germline CDR1 is MNHEY and CDR2 SMNVEV (reference sequence). The J segment lost 8 bases and the V segment lost 1 base, leaving 16 bases of the junction unmatched. The CDR3 loop reads CASSLWGIGRGPEGYTF. CDR3 nucleotide sequence: TGTGCCAGCAGTTTATGGGGGATAGGGAGGGGGCCAGAGGGCTACACCTTC.

There are a few counts of this clone. This chain uses TRBV5-1 with TRBJ1-1; no clear D gene. CDR3 length: 13 residues. V shed 0 bases and J shed 10 bases, with 13 bases lying between them. Germline V gene sequence: CDR1 SGHRS, CDR2 YFSETQ. In DNA, the CDR3 is TGCGCCAGCAGCTTGGAGGGTTTTAACGGAGCTTTCTTT. Translation: CASSLEGFNGAFF.

This clone occurred once. V is TRBV6-1 and J is TRBJ1-2, with D perhaps matching TRBD1 (6 bases). CDR1 MNHNS and CDR2 SASEGT come from the germline V gene. Trimming removed 8 bases at V and 8 bases at J, with 9 bases between. The CDR3 runs to 10 residues. The CDR3 DNA reads TGTGCCAGCCAGGGGTGGGGCTACACCTTC. It translates to CASQGWGYTF.

This chain links TRBV27 with TRBJ2-7; no clear D gene. This CDR3 has 14 residues. V shed 4 bases and J shed 1 base, with 11 bases lying between them. CDR1 is MNHEY, CDR2 SMNVEV, per germline (reference sequence). CDR3 loop: CASSYEDGSYEQYF. CDR3 in DNA: TGTGCCAGCAGTTACGAGGACGGGTCCTACGAGCAGTACTTC.

V is TRBV18 and J is TRBJ1-1, with 9 bases lining up with TRBD1. CDR3 length equals 13 residues. The V gene end was trimmed by 5 bases and the J gene end by 4 bases; junction bases not matched to a gene: 2. In germline, CDR1 is KGHSH, CDR2 LQKENI. The CDR3 nucleotides are TGTGCCAGCTCAAGACAGGGGGGCACTGAAGCTTTCTTT. Its protein is CASSRQGGTEAFF. The whole variable domain, remainder taken from reference TRBV18 and TRBJ1-1, is NAGVMQNPRHLVRRRGQEARLRCSPMKGHSHVYWYRQLPEEGLKFMVYLQKENIIDESGMPKERFSAEFPKEGPSILRIQQVVRGDSAAYFCASSRQGGTEAFFGQGTRLTVV.

Here the CDR3 reads CASIGRLASSYEQYF. The CDR3 region has the DNA TGTGCCAGCATCGGAAGACTAGCGAGCTCCTACGAGCAGTACTTC. The rearrangement links TRBV27 to TRBJ2-7, with TRBD2 matching over 8 bases. V shed 7 bases and J 0 bases; nucleotides not matched to a gene: 8. Per germline, CDR1 MNHEY and CDR2 SMNVEV (reference sequence). The CDR3 is 15 amino acids.

This chain links TRBV6-4 with TRBJ2-6; D remains unclear. V was clipped by 3 bases and J by 2 bases, with 2 bases between them. Per the germline V gene, CDR1 is MRHNA and CDR2 is SNTAGT. CDR3 length: 13 amino acids. The CDR3, as DNA: TGTGCCAGCAGTGAAACTGGGGCCAACGTCCTGACTTTC. Translated: CASSETGANVLTF.

The chain recombines TRBV15 with TRBJ1-2, with a possible D match to TRBD1 (6 bases). This CDR3 contains 13 residues. The V end was cut by 3 bases, the J end by 8 bases, with 13 bases between. Germline CDR1 reads LNHNV; CDR2 reads YYDKDF (reference sequence). CDR3 region: CATSRGGARGYTF. CDR3 sequence (DNA): TGTGCCACCAGCAGGGGGGGGGCGCGGGGCTACACCTTC.

This sequence joins TRBV7-2 and TRBJ1-2, with D hard to call. V was clipped by 1 base and J by 6 bases, with 9 bases between them. This CDR3 is 13 amino acids long. The germline gives CDR1 SGHTA, CDR2 FQGNSA. The CDR3 loop reads CASSLEGLNGYTF. For the CDR3, the DNA is TGTGCCAGCAGCTTAGAAGGGTTAAATGGCTACACCTTC.

This rearrangement joins TRBV2 to TRBJ1-5, with TRBD1 matching over 9 bases. This CDR3 spans 13 amino acids. Germline V gives CDR1 SNHLY, CDR2 FYNNEI. V lost 4 bases and J lost 10; bases outside the gene matches: 5. The CDR3 bases are TGTGCCAGCAGTGGGGACAGGGTCTATCCCCAGCATTTT. Translated: CASSGDRVYPQHF.

This clone was observed a handful of times. The rearrangement uses TRBV30 and TRBJ1-4; D uncertain. The CDR3 length is 15 residues. V lost 2 bases, J lost 10 bases, and 20 bases lay in between. CDR1 is GTSNPN and CDR2 is SVGIG in the germline V gene (reference sequence). This CDR3 reads CAWSLLLGRSGKLFF. CDR3 nucleotide sequence: TGTGCCTGGAGTCTTCTTCTTGGCCGCTCTGGAAAACTGTTTTTT.

This chain uses TRBV7-9 with TRBJ2-1; 8 nucleotides align to TRBD2. Germline-derived CDR1 and CDR2 are SEHNR and FQNEAQ (reference sequence). The CDR3 runs to 17 residues. V dropped 1 base and J dropped 6; count of bases not matched to a gene: 11. The CDR3 DNA follows: TGTGCCAGCAGCTTAGTAAGTACTAGCGGTTTCGCCAATGAGCAGTTCTTC. Its translation is CASSLVSTSGFANEQFF.

The count of this clone is one. The chain links TRBV5-1 to TRBJ2-7; 10 bases align to TRBD2. In germline, CDR1 is SGHRS, CDR2 YFSETQ. Trimming removed 1 base from V and 0 bases from J; junction bases left unmatched: 1. The CDR3 is 15 residues long. The CDR3 coding sequence is TGCGCCAGCAGCTTGTTAGCGGGGGGCTCCTACGAGCAGTACTTC. This gives the protein CASSLLAGGSYEQYF.

The rearrangement joins TRBV18 to TRBJ1-4; D not resolved. CDR1 and CDR2 from the germline V gene are KGHSH and LQKENI. Trimming removed 4 bases from V and 0 bases from J, with 12 bases in between. The CDR3 has 16 amino acids. In nucleotides, the CDR3 is TGTGCCAGCTCACTTAACAGACTTGCAACTAATGAAAAACTGTTTTTT. Protein: CASSLNRLATNEKLFF.

This chain connects TRBV18 to TRBJ1-6, with a possible D match to TRBD1 (6 bases). CDR3 length equals 15 residues. In germline, CDR1 is KGHSH, CDR2 LQKENI. Trimming took 2 bases from V and 10 from J, leaving 15 bases between them. For the CDR3, the DNA is TGTGCCAGCTCACCATTCCAGGGGTTAGGATCACCCCTCCACTTT. This sequence encodes CASSPFQGLGSPLHF. The full variable domain, in which reference TRBV18 and TRBJ1-6 provide the parts outside the CDR3, is NAGVMQNPRHLVRRRGQEARLRCSPMKGHSHVYWYRQLPEEGLKFMVYLQKENIIDESGMPKERFSAEFPKEGPSILRIQQVVRGDSAAYFCASSPFQGLGSPLHFGNGTRLTVT.

J is TRBJ2-3 and V is TRBV29-1; D tentatively reads TRBD1 or TRBD2 (5 bases each). Trimming stripped 7 bases from V and 5 bases from J, with 10 bases between. Germline-derived CDR1 and CDR2 are SQVTM and ANQGSEA. The CDR3 has 11 amino acids. This CDR3 reads CSANGGDTQYF. The CDR3 nucleotides are TGCAGCGCCAATGGGGGAGATACGCAGTATTTT.

This clone turned up a few times. V is TRBV11-2 and J is TRBJ2-3; weak D call: TRBD2 (6 bases). In germline, CDR1 is SGHAT, CDR2 FQNNGV. V lost 2 bases, J lost 3 bases, and 15 bases lay in between. The CDR3 is made up of 16 amino acids. DNA of the CDR3: TGTGCCAGCAGCTTACGCGGTGCGGGACCGACAGATACGCAGTATTTT. This codes for CASSLRGAGPTDTQYF.

The rearrangement joins TRBV18 to TRBJ1-2, with unresolved D. This CDR3 is 14 amino acids long. The V end was cut by 4 bases, the J end by 8 bases, with 17 bases between. Germline values: CDR1 KGHSH, CDR2 LQKENI. The CDR3 spells CASSLQEGVEGYTF. The CDR3, as DNA: TGTGCCAGCTCACTGCAGGAGGGAGTTGAGGGCTACACCTTC.